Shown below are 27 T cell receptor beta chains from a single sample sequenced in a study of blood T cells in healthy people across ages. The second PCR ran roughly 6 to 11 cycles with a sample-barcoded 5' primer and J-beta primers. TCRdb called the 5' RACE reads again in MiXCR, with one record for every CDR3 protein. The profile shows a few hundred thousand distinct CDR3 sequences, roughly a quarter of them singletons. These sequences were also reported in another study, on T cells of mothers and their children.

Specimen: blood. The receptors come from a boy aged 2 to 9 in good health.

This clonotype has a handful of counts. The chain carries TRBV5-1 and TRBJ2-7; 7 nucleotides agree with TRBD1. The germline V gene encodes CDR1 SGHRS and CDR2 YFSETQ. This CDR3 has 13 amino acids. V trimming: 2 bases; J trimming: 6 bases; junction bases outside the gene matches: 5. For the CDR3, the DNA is TGCGCCAGCAGCTTCGGTACAGGGGTCGAGCAGTACTTC. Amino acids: CASSFGTGVEQYF.

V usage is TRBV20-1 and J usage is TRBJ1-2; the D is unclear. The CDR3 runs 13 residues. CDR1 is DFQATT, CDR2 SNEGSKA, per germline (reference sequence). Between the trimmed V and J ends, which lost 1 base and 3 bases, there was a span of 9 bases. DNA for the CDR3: TGCAGTGCTAGAGGAGCGATCGACTATGGCTACACCTTC. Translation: CSARGAIDYGYTF.

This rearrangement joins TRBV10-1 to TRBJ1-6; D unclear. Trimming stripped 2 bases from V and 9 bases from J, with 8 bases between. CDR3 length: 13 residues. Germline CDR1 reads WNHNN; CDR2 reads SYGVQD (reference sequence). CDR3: CASSEGYASPLHF. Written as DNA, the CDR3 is TGCGCCAGCAGTGAGGGGTATGCTTCACCCCTCCACTTT.

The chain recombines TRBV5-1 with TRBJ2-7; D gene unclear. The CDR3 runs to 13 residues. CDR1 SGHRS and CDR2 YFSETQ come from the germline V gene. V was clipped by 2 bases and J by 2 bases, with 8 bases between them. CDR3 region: CASSFWGTYEQYF. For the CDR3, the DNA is TGCGCCAGCAGCTTCTGGGGAACCTACGAGCAGTACTTC.

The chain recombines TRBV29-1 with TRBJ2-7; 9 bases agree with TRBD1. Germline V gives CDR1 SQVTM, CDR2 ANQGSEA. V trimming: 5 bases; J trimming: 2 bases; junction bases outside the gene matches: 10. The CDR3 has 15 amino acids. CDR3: CSVSGQGPLPYEQYF. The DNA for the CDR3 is TGCAGCGTTTCCGGACAGGGGCCTCTTCCCTACGAGCAGTACTTC.

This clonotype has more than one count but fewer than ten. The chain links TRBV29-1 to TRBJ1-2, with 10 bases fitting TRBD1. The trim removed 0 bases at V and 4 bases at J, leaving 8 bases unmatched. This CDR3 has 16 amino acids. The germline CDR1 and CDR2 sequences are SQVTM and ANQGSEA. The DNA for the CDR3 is TGCAGCGTTGAAGATGCCCCCGGACAGGGGGTCTATGGCTACACCTTC. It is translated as CSVEDAPGQGVYGYTF.

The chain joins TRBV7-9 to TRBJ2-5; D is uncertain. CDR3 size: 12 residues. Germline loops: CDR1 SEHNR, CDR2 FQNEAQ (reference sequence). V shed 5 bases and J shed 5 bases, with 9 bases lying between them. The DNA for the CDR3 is TGTGCCAGCAGCGCCCTGGCGGAGACCCAGTACTTC. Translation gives CASSALAETQYF.

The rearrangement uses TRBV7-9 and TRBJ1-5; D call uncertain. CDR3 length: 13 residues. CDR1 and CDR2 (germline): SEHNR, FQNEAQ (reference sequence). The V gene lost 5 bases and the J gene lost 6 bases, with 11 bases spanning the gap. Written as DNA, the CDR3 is TGTGCCAGCAGCCCTCGTCGGGGTCAGCCCCAGCATTTT. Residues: CASSPRRGQPQHF. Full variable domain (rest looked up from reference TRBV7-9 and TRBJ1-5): DTGVSQNPRHKITKRGQNVTFRCDPISEHNRLYWYRQTLGQGPEFLTYFQNEAQLEKSRLLSDRFSAERPKGSFSTLEIQRTEQGDSAMYLCASSPRRGQPQHFGDGTRLSIL.

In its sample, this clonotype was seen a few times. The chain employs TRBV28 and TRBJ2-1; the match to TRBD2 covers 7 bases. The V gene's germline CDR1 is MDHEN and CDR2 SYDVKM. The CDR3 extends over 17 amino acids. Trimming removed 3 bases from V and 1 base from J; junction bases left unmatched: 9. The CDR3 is CASSLTGGGRSYNEQFF. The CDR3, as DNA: TGTGCCAGCAGTTTGACGGGCGGGGGTCGGTCCTACAATGAGCAGTTCTTC. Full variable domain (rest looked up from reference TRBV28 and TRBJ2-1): DVKVTQSSRYLVKRTGEKVFLECVQDMDHENMFWYRQDPGLGLRLIYFSYDVKMKEKGDIPEGYSVSREKKERFSLILESASTNQTSMYLCASSLTGGGRSYNEQFFGPGTRLTVL.

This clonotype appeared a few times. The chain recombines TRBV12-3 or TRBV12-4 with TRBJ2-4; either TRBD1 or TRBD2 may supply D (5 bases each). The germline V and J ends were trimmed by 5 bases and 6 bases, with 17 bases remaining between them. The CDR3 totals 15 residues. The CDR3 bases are TGTGCCAGCAGTAATCCCGGGACCTCGGGAAACATTCAGTACTTC. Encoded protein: CASSNPGTSGNIQYF.

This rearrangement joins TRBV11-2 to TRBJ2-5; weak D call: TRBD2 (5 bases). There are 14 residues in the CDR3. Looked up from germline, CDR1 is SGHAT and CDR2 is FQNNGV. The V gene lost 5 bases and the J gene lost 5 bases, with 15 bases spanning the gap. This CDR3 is CASSPVWRAETQYF. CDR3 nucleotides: TGTGCCAGCAGCCCAGTCTGGCGGGCCGAGACCCAGTACTTC.

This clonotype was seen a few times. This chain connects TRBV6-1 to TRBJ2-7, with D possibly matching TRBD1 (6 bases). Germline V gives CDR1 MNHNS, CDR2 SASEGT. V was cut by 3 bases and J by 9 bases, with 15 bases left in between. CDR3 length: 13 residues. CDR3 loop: CASSDRGGAGQYF. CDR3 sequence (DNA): TGTGCCAGCAGTGATCGAGGGGGTGCGGGGCAGTACTTC.

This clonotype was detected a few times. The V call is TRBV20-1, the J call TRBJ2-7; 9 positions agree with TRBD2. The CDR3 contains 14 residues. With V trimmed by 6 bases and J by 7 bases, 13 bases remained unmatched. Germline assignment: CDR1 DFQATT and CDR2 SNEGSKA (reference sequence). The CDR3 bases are TGCAGTGCCCCCTGGGCGGGAGGGCCAGGGGAGCAGTACTTC. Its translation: CSAPWAGGPGEQYF.

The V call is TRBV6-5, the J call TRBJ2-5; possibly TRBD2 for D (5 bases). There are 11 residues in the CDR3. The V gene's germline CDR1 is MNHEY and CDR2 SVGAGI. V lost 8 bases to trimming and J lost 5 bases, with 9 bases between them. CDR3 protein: CASGSPETQYF. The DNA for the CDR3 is TGTGCCAGCGGGAGCCCGGAGACCCAGTACTTC.

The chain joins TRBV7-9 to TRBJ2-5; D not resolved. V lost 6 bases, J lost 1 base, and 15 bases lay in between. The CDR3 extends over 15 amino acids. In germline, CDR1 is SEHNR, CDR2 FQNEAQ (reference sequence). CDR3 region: CASSPGRLIQETQYF. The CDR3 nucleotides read TGTGCCAGCAGTCCCGGGCGGCTTATCCAAGAGACCCAGTACTTC.

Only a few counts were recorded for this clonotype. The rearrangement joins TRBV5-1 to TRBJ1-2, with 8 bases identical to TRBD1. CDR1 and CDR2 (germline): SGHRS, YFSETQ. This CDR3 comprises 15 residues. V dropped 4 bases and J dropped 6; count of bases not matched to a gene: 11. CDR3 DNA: TGCGCCAGCAGCCGCGGGACAGGACTAAACCATGGCTACACCTTC. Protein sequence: CASSRGTGLNHGYTF.

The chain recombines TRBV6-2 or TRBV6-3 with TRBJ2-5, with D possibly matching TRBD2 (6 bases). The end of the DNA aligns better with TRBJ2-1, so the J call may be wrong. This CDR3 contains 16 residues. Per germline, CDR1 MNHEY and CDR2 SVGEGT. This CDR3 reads CASTDQFSGAHNEQFF. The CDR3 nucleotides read TGTGCCAGCACCGACCAATTTAGCGGAGCTCACAATGAGCAGTTCTTC.

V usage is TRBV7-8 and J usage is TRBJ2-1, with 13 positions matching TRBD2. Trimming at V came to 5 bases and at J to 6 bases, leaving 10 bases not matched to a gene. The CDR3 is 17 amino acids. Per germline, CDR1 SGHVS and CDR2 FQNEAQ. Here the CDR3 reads CASSPRTSGSVSNEQFF. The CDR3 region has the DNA TGTGCCAGCAGCCCGAGGACTAGCGGGAGTGTTTCCAATGAGCAGTTCTTC.

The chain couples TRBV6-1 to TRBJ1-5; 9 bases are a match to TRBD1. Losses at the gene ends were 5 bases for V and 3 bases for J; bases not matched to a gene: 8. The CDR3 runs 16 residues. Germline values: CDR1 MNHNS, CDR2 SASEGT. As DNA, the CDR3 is TGTGCCAGCAGTCTGCCCGGGACAGGGATCAATCAGCCCCAGCATTTT. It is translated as CASSLPGTGINQPQHF.

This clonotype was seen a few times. The CDR3 is CASRAGGNRNYGYTF. Here the CDR3 DNA reads TGTGCCAGCAGGGCAGGAGGGAACCGTAACTATGGCTACACCTTC. This sequence joins TRBV5-6 and TRBJ1-2; D is ambiguous. Germline CDR1 SGHDT, CDR2 YYEEEE. This CDR3 is 15 amino acids long. V was cut by 5 bases and J by 1 base, with 15 bases left in between.

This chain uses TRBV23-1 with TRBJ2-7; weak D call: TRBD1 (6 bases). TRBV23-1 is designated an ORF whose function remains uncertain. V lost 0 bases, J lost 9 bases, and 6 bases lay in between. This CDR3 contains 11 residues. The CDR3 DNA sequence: TGCGCCAGCAGTCAATCGACAGGGCAGTACTTC. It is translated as CASSQSTGQYF.

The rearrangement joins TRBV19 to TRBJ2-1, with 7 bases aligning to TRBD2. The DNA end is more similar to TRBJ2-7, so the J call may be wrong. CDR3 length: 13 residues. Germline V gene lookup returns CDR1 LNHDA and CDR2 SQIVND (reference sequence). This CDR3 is CASSMTSSREQYF. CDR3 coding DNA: TGTGCCAGTAGTATGACTAGCTCGCGGGAGCAGTACTTC.

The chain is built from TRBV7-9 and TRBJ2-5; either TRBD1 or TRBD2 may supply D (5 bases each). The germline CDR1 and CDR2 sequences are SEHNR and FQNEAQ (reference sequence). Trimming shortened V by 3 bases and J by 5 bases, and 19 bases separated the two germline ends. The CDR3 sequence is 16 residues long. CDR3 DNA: TGTGCCAGCAGCTTGGGGACCAAGGGTTTCCCGGAGACCCAGTACTTC. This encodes CASSLGTKGFPETQYF.

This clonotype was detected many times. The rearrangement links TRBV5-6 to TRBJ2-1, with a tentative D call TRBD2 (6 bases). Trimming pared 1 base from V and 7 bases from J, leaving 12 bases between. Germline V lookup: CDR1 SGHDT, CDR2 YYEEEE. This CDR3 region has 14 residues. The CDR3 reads CASSLTGVGNEQFF. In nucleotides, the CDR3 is TGTGCCAGCAGCTTGACGGGAGTTGGGAATGAGCAGTTCTTC.

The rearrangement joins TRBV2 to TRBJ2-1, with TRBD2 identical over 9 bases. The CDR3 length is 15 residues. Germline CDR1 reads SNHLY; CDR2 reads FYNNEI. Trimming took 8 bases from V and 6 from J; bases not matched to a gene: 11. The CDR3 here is CASWAGGLLRNEQFF. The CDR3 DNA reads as TGTGCCAGCTGGGCGGGGGGGCTCTTGCGCAATGAGCAGTTCTTC.

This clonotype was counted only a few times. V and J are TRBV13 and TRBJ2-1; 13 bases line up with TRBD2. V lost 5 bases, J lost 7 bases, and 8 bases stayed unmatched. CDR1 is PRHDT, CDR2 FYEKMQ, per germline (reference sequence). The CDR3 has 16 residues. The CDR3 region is CASSPTSGGFRNEQFF. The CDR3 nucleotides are TGTGCCAGCAGCCCGACTAGCGGGGGGTTTCGGAATGAGCAGTTCTTC.

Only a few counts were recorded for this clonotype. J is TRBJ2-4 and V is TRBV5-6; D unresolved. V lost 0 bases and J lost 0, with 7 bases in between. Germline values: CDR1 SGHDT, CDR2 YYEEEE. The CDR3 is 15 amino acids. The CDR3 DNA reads TGTGCCAGCAGCTTGGACAGCGTAGCCAAAAACATTCAGTACTTC. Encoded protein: CASSLDSVAKNIQYF.